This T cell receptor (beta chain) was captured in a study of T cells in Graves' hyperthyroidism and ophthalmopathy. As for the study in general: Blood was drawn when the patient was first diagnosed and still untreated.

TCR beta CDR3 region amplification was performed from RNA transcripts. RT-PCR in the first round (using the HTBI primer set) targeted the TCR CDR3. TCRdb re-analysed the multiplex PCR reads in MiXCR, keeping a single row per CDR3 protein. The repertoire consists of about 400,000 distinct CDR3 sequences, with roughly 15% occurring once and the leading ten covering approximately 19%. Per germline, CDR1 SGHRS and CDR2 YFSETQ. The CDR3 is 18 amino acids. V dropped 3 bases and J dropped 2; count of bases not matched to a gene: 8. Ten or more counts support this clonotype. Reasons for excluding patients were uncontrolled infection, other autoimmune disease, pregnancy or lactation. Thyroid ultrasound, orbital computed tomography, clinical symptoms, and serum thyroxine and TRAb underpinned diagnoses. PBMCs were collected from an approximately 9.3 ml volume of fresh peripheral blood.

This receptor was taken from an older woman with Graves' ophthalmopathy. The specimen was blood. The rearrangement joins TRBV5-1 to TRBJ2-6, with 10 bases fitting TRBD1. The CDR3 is CASSWLGTGEAGANVLTF. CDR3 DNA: TGCGCCAGCAGCTGGCTCGGGACAGGGGAGGCTGGGGCCAACGTCCTGACTTTC.